The present T cell receptor (beta chain) was sequenced within a study of shared clonotypes between healthy human individuals. Looked up from germline, CDR1 is SGHNT and CDR2 is YENEEA. The V gene lost 0 bases and the J gene lost 1 base, with 12 bases spanning the gap. The CDR3 is made up of 17 amino acids. Some 27,000 T cell genomes, or approximately 0.2 ug DNA, went into the sorted-subset replicate PCRs. This table comes from immunoSEQ multiplex PCR, and its TCRdb copy is limited to in-frame clones, with some not included. The sample lists about 1 million clones; 65% to 80% were seen once. Points from the study as a whole: Across subsets, estimated richness was generally greater for naive than for memory populations. Among donors, clonotype sharing was expected to be affected by sequencing depth. Only blood was sampled; tissue repertoires likely differ.

A word on this clone: Its antigen is as yet unknown.

This TCR derives from a man between 18 and 29 years old in good health. J is TRBJ2-2 and V is TRBV11-3; possible D gene TRBD1, 6 bases. Sequencing input: memory CD4+ T cells sorted from blood. Subset in this sample: CD45RA-negative fraction. CDR3 coding DNA: TGTGCCAGCAGCTTAGATCGCTTCAGGGGGAACACCGGGGAGCTGTTTTTT. Amino acid sequence: CASSLDRFRGNTGELFF.